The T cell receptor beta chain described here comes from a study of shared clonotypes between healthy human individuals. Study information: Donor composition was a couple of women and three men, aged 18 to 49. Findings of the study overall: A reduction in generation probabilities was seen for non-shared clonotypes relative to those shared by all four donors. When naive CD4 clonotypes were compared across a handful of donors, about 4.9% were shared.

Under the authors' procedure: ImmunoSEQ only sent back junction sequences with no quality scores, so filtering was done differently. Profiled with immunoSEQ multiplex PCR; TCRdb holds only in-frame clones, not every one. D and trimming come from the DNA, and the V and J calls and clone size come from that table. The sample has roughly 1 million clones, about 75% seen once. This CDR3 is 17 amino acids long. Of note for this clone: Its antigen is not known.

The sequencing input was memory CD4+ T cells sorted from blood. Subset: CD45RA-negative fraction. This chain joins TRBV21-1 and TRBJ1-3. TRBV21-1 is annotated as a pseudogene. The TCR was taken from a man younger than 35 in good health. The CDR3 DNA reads TGTGCCAGCAGCAAAGCGGTAGGGGGGAGAACTGGAAACACCATATATTTT. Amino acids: CASSKAVGGRTGNTIYF.